The rows below give T cell receptor beta chains drawn from one sample of a study of blood T cell repertoires in COVID-19. The repertoire was sequenced with immunoSEQ multiplex PCR; TCRdb's copy has only in-frame clones and lacks some. The table lists some 65,000 clones, 90% of them singletons. The sample comprised peripheral blood. These receptors all stem from a man aged 50-59 years with COVID-19, enrolled during active disease. Both conserved end residues are part of each CDR3. A D gene is named only where the DNA matches it firmly. Size is stated for part of the rows, as once, few or many counts, or as a class when the clone is expanded.

v_call: TRBV7-9
d_call: NA
cdr3_length: 16
j_call: TRBJ1-3
clone_size: NA
cdr3_nt: TGTGCCAGCAGCTTAGCTGGCGGCGTTACTGGAAACACCATATATTTT
cdr3_aa: CASSLAGGVTGNTIYF

v_call: TRBV6-6
d_call: TRBD1
cdr3_length: 15
j_call: TRBJ2-7
clone_size: NA
cdr3_nt: TGTGCCAGCAGTTACGTCCCGGGACAGGGCCACGAGCAGTACTTC
cdr3_aa: CASSYVPGQGHEQYF

v_call: TRBV6-5
d_call: NA
cdr3_length: 14
j_call: TRBJ1-2
clone_size: few
cdr3_nt: TGTGCCAGCAGCCGGGGGGGAGTTGGCTATGGCTACACCTTC
cdr3_aa: CASSRGGVGYGYTF

v_call: TRBV10-3
d_call: NA
cdr3_length: 13
j_call: TRBJ1-5
clone_size: NA
cdr3_nt: TGTGCCATCAGCGCGGATGCGAATCAGCCCCAGCATTTT
cdr3_aa: CAISADANQPQHF

v_call: TRBV5-6
d_call: NA
cdr3_length: 14
j_call: TRBJ2-5
clone_size: NA
cdr3_nt: TGTGCCAGCAGCTTCGGAGTGAATCAAGAGACCCAGTACTTC
cdr3_aa: CASSFGVNQETQYF

v_call: TRBV11-2
d_call: NA
cdr3_length: 15
j_call: TRBJ2-3
clone_size: NA
cdr3_nt: TGTGCCAGCAGCTTAGAAGGCGGGAATACAGATACGCAGTATTTT
cdr3_aa: CASSLEGGNTDTQYF

v_call: TRBV5-6
d_call: NA
cdr3_length: 12
j_call: TRBJ2-1
clone_size: NA
cdr3_nt: TGTGCCAGCAGCTCATGGTTGCGTGAGCAGTTCTTC
cdr3_aa: CASSSWLREQFF

v_call: TRBV3-1/TRBV3-2
d_call: NA
cdr3_length: 14
j_call: TRBJ2-1
clone_size: NA
cdr3_nt: TGTGCCAGCAGCCAAGACAGCTCCTACAATGAGCAGTTCTTC
cdr3_aa: CASSQDSSYNEQFF

v_call: TRBV6-2/TRBV6-3
d_call: NA
cdr3_length: 16
j_call: TRBJ2-1
clone_size: NA
cdr3_nt: TGTGCCAGCAGTCCCACCAGAGGTAGCTCCTACAATGAGCAGTTCTTC
cdr3_aa: CASSPTRGSSYNEQFF

v_call: TRBV29-1
d_call: TRBD2
cdr3_length: 14
j_call: TRBJ2-3
clone_size: once
cdr3_nt: TGCAGCGTTGAGGCGGGAGTGCGGACAGATACGCAGTATTTT
cdr3_aa: CSVEAGVRTDTQYF

v_call: TRBV11-3
d_call: NA
cdr3_length: 14
j_call: TRBJ1-1
clone_size: NA
cdr3_nt: TGTGCCAGCAGCTATAACGGGGGAACCACTGAAGCTTTCTTT
cdr3_aa: CASSYNGGTTEAFF

v_call: TRBV21-1
d_call: NA
cdr3_length: 17
j_call: TRBJ2-6
clone_size: NA
cdr3_nt: TGTGCCAGCAGCACCCGACAGCCTTGCTCTGGGGCCAACGTCCTGACTTTC
cdr3_aa: CASSTRQPCSGANVLTF

v_call: TRBV27
d_call: TRBD1
cdr3_length: 13
j_call: TRBJ1-2
clone_size: NA
cdr3_nt: TGTGCCAGCAGTTTCGGGACAGCTTATGGCTACACCTTC
cdr3_aa: CASSFGTAYGYTF

v_call: TRBV20-1
d_call: TRBD1
cdr3_length: 11
j_call: TRBJ1-2
clone_size: NA
cdr3_nt: TGCAGTGCTACCACAGGGGTTGGCTACACCTTC
cdr3_aa: CSATTGVGYTF

v_call: TRBV19
d_call: TRBD1
cdr3_length: 15
j_call: TRBJ1-5
clone_size: NA
cdr3_nt: TGTGCCAGTAGTTACGACAGGGCCTGGTATCAGCCCCAGCATTTT
cdr3_aa: CASSYDRAWYQPQHF

v_call: TRBV7-8
d_call: NA
cdr3_length: 14
j_call: TRBJ1-6
clone_size: NA
cdr3_nt: TGTGCCAGCAGCTTATCAGGTCGGAATTCACCCCTCCACTTT
cdr3_aa: CASSLSGRNSPLHF

v_call: TRBV7-9
d_call: TRBD1
cdr3_length: 16
j_call: TRBJ1-1
clone_size: NA
cdr3_nt: TGTGCTAGCAGCCTAGAGGGTATAACAGGGGGTTCTGAAGCTTTCTTT
cdr3_aa: CASSLEGITGGSEAFF

v_call: TRBV18
d_call: NA
cdr3_length: 14
j_call: TRBJ2-2
clone_size: few
cdr3_nt: TGTGCCAGCTCACCATCCGGGTATGTCGGGGAGCTGTTTTTT
cdr3_aa: CASSPSGYVGELFF

v_call: TRBV19
d_call: NA
cdr3_length: 13
j_call: TRBJ2-7
clone_size: NA
cdr3_nt: TGTGCCAGTACAGGAGGGGGCTCTCGGGAGCAGTACTTC
cdr3_aa: CASTGGGSREQYF

v_call: TRBV20-1
d_call: TRBD2
cdr3_length: 14
j_call: TRBJ2-5
clone_size: NA
cdr3_nt: TGCAGTGCTAGTAATCCAGCGGGAGACGAGACCCAGTACTTC
cdr3_aa: CSASNPAGDETQYF

v_call: TRBV5-8
d_call: TRBD1
cdr3_length: 15
j_call: TRBJ1-6
clone_size: NA
cdr3_nt: TGTGCCAGCAGCTTGGGACAGGGGTTTCGATCACCCCTCCACTTT
cdr3_aa: CASSLGQGFRSPLHF

v_call: TRBV27
d_call: TRBD2
cdr3_length: 15
j_call: TRBJ2-1
clone_size: NA
cdr3_nt: TGTGCCAGCAGTACGGGGACTAGCGGGATAAATGAGCAGTTCTTC
cdr3_aa: CASSTGTSGINEQFF

v_call: TRBV7-2
d_call: NA
cdr3_length: 13
j_call: TRBJ1-5
clone_size: NA
cdr3_nt: TGTGCCAGCAGCTTCGGACAGAATCAGCCCCAGCATTTT
cdr3_aa: CASSFGQNQPQHF

v_call: TRBV28
d_call: NA
cdr3_length: 15
j_call: TRBJ1-3
clone_size: NA
cdr3_nt: TGTGCCAGCAGTTCCCCGAGGAGGGCTGGAAACACCATATATTTT
cdr3_aa: CASSSPRRAGNTIYF

v_call: TRBV10-3
d_call: NA
cdr3_length: 15
j_call: TRBJ1-2
clone_size: NA
cdr3_nt: TGTGCCATCAGTGAGTCGCGGGCAGCAAACTATGGCTACACCTTC
cdr3_aa: CAISESRAANYGYTF

v_call: TRBV20-1
d_call: NA
cdr3_length: 18
j_call: TRBJ1-5
clone_size: once
cdr3_nt: TGCAGTGCCAGTATAAGCCTGGGGGTAGGACAGTACAATCAGCCCCAGCATTTT
cdr3_aa: CSASISLGVGQYNQPQHF

v_call: TRBV5-1
d_call: NA
cdr3_length: 14
j_call: TRBJ2-3
clone_size: NA
cdr3_nt: TGCGCCAGCTATCGATCGAGCATCACAGATACGCAGTATTTT
cdr3_aa: CASYRSSITDTQYF

v_call: TRBV28
d_call: NA
cdr3_length: 16
j_call: TRBJ1-3
clone_size: NA
cdr3_nt: TGTGCCAGCAGTACTAACAGGGAGAAATACGGAAACACCATATATTTT
cdr3_aa: CASSTNREKYGNTIYF

v_call: TRBV11-1
d_call: NA
cdr3_length: 16
j_call: TRBJ2-2
clone_size: NA
cdr3_nt: TGTGCCAGCAGCTTAGAGGTGGGGGCGGCCACCGGGGAGCTGTTTTTT
cdr3_aa: CASSLEVGAATGELFF

v_call: TRBV5-5
d_call: NA
cdr3_length: 18
j_call: TRBJ2-6
clone_size: NA
cdr3_nt: TGTGCCAGCAGCCCCCTGGGACGGGGGAGCTCTGGGGCCAACGTCCTGACTTTC
cdr3_aa: CASSPLGRGSSGANVLTF

v_call: TRBV4-2
d_call: NA
cdr3_length: 16
j_call: TRBJ2-3
clone_size: NA
cdr3_nt: TGTGCCAGCAGCCAAGATCCGAGGACTAGCACAGATACGCAGTATTTT
cdr3_aa: CASSQDPRTSTDTQYF

v_call: TRBV9
d_call: NA
cdr3_length: 14
j_call: TRBJ2-7
clone_size: few
cdr3_nt: TGTGCCAGCAGCGTAGTAAGCGAGTCCTACGAGCAGTACTTC
cdr3_aa: CASSVVSESYEQYF

v_call: TRBV3-1/TRBV3-2
d_call: TRBD1
cdr3_length: 15
j_call: TRBJ2-1
clone_size: NA
cdr3_nt: TGTGCCAGCAGCCAAGATTGGGATAGGGGGCGCGAGCAGTTCTTC
cdr3_aa: CASSQDWDRGREQFF

v_call: TRBV9
d_call: NA
cdr3_length: 14
j_call: TRBJ2-2
clone_size: NA
cdr3_nt: TGTGCCAGCAGCGTTTTGGCGGGGAGCGGGGAGCTGTTTTTT
cdr3_aa: CASSVLAGSGELFF

v_call: TRBV30
d_call: NA
cdr3_length: 12
j_call: TRBJ1-6
clone_size: NA
cdr3_nt: TGTGCCTGGAGTGCCAGGCAATCACCCCTCCACTTT
cdr3_aa: CAWSARQSPLHF

v_call: TRBV6-2/TRBV6-3
d_call: NA
cdr3_length: 14
j_call: TRBJ2-1
clone_size: NA
cdr3_nt: TGTGCCAGCAGTGACGGGGAAGCATACAATGAGCAGTTCTTC
cdr3_aa: CASSDGEAYNEQFF

v_call: TRBV6-6
d_call: NA
cdr3_length: 15
j_call: TRBJ1-5
clone_size: NA
cdr3_nt: TGTGCCAGCAGTTACTCCCGGTATAGCAATCAGCCCCAGCATTTT
cdr3_aa: CASSYSRYSNQPQHF

v_call: TRBV2
d_call: TRBD2
cdr3_length: 16
j_call: TRBJ2-3
clone_size: NA
cdr3_nt: TGTGCCAGCAAGGTACTAGCGGGAGGAGGGACAGATACGCAGTATTTT
cdr3_aa: CASKVLAGGGTDTQYF

v_call: TRBV28
d_call: TRBD2
cdr3_length: 15
j_call: TRBJ2-7
clone_size: NA
cdr3_nt: TGTGCCAGCAGGGGTTTCGGAGCGGGAGCCCACGAGCAGTACTTC
cdr3_aa: CASRGFGAGAHEQYF

v_call: TRBV14
d_call: TRBD1
cdr3_length: 16
j_call: TRBJ1-5
clone_size: NA
cdr3_nt: TGTGCCAGCAGCCAAGAAGGGACAGGGGAGGGTCAGCCCCAGCATTTT
cdr3_aa: CASSQEGTGEGQPQHF

v_call: TRBV5-1
d_call: NA
cdr3_length: 13
j_call: TRBJ2-5
clone_size: NA
cdr3_nt: TGCGCCAGCAGCCCTACTCCCGAAGAGACCCAGTACTTC
cdr3_aa: CASSPTPEETQYF

v_call: TRBV3-1/TRBV3-2
d_call: TRBD1
cdr3_length: 16
j_call: TRBJ1-4
clone_size: NA
cdr3_nt: TGTGCCAGCAGCCAAGAGGGATGGACAGGGTTCGAAAAACTGTTTTTT
cdr3_aa: CASSQEGWTGFEKLFF